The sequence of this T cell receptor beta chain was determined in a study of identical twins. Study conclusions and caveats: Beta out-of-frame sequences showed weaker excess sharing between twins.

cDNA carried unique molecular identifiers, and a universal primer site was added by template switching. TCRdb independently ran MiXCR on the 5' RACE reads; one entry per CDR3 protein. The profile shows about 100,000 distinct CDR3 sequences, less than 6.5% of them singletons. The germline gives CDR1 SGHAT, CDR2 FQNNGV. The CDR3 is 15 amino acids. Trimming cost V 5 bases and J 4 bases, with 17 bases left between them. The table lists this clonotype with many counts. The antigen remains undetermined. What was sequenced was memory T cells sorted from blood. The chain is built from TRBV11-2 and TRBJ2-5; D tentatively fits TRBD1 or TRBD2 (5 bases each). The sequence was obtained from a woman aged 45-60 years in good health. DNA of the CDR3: TGTGCCAGCAGCACCGGGACCCTTGGCGGAGAGACCCAGTACTTC. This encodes CASSTGTLGGETQYF.